The clone carrying this T cell receptor (beta chain) has a handful of counts. The target antigen is unknown. Sequenced by immunoSEQ multiplex PCR; TCRdb stores in-frame clones only, minus some. Here the sample spans 6,000 or so clones, 73% being singletons. This specimen comes from a study of immune evolution from preneoplasia to lung adenocarcinoma. General observations from the study: Normal lung had the highest top T cell clone frequencies. Later-stage lesions seemingly showed higher T cell density and diversity than normal lung.

The material sequenced was FFPE lung adenocarcinoma in situ tissue. The receptor's source is a donor older than 65 with lung adenocarcinoma.

CDR3: CASSPRRGTDTQYF. The CDR3 DNA is TGTGCCAGCAGCCCCCGGAGAGGCACAGATACGCAGTATTTT. This rearrangement joins TRBV11-3 to TRBJ2-3; no definite D call. V lost 5 bases and J 1 base, leaving 10 bases between the germline ends. CDR1 and CDR2 from the germline V gene are SGHNT and YENEEA. This CDR3 is 14 amino acids long.